This T cell receptor (beta chain) stems from a study of T cells in Graves' hyperthyroidism and ophthalmopathy. The V and J ends lost 2 bases and 7 bases, in that order; junction bases with no gene match: 9. Germline CDR1 LGHDT, CDR2 YNNKEL (reference sequence). The CDR3 contains 16 residues. The table lists this clonotype with many counts. It was RNA transcripts that yielded the amplified TCR beta CDR3 regions. First-round RT-PCR targeting the TCR CDR3 was performed with the HTBI primer set. TCRdb ran MiXCR on the multiplex PCR reads and lists one entry per CDR3 protein. Of some 350,000 distinct CDR3 sequences in the sample, around 15% are singletons; the top ten hold around 20%.

Sequencing was done on a sample of blood. This TCR was sampled from a woman in her sixties with Graves' ophthalmopathy. The chain joins TRBV3-1 to TRBJ2-1; 9 nucleotides line up with TRBD1. CDR3 nucleotides: TGTGCCAGCAGCCAAAGATCGGGACAGGGTCGAAATGAGCAGTTCTTC. This codes for CASSQRSGQGRNEQFF.